These T cell receptor beta chains were read from a single sample in a study of T cell responses to AZD1222 COVID-19 vaccine. Generated by immunoSEQ multiplex PCR, the TCRdb table keeps only in-frame clones and is missing some. The table lists fewer than 65,000 clones, around 84% of them singletons, with roughly a tenth in the top ten. The sequencing here drew on peripheral blood, taken on day 0 of AZD1222 vaccination. These receptors all stem from an adult in good health. Both conserved end residues are part of each CDR3. The order of the fields is V gene, J gene, clone size, D gene, CDR3 DNA, CDR3 protein. D genes are given only for firm matches. The listing skips clone size in some rows; elsewhere it reads once, few, many or a size class.

TRBV20-1,TRBJ1-2,-,-,TGCAGTGCTAGAGATGTTATTGGCTACACCTTC,CSARDVIGYTF
TRBV19,TRBJ2-1,-,-,TGTGCCAGTAGTATAGAGGGGGCTAGATCCTACAATGAGCAGTTCTTC,CASSIEGARSYNEQFF
TRBV28,TRBJ2-7,-,-,TGTGCCAGCAGTTTACAACAGACCGAGCAGTACTTC,CASSLQQTEQYF
TRBV6-5,TRBJ2-2,-,-,TGTGCCAGCAGACTTAACTTTAACACCGGGGAGCTGTTTTTT,CASRLNFNTGELFF
TRBV9,TRBJ2-1,-,TRBD2,TGTGCCAGCAGCGTGGCTAGCGGGGGGAGCTCCTACAATGAGCAGTTCTTC,CASSVASGGSSYNEQFF
TRBV5-1,TRBJ2-7,-,-,TGCGCCAGCAGCCCAGACAGAGCCTACGAGCAGTACTTC,CASSPDRAYEQYF
TRBV15,TRBJ2-2,-,-,TGTGCCACCAGCAGCCAAGGGGGACCGAACACCGGGGAGCTGTTTTTT,CATSSQGGPNTGELFF
TRBV30,TRBJ2-7,-,TRBD2,TGTGCCTGGAGCTCAACACTGGGACTAGCGGGCTACGAGCAGTACTTC,CAWSSTLGLAGYEQYF
TRBV11-2,TRBJ1-6,-,TRBD1,TGTGCCAGCAGTTTTACAGGGGGTAATTCACCCCTCCACTTT,CASSFTGGNSPLHF
TRBV6-5,TRBJ2-7,-,TRBD1,TGTGCCATCCCGTCACGGGACAGACCCTCCTACGAGCAGTACTTC,CAIPSRDRPSYEQYF
TRBV5-4,TRBJ1-6,-,TRBD1,TGTGCCAGCAGCTTGGACAGGGGGGAGAATAATTCACCCCTCCACTTT,CASSLDRGENNSPLHF
TRBV3-1/TRBV3-2,TRBJ2-2,-,-,TGTGCCAGCAGCCCAATACAGGGGAACACCGGGGAGCTGTTTTTT,CASSPIQGNTGELFF
TRBV5-1,TRBJ2-7,-,-,TGCGCCAGCAGCTTAACGCTCGGCTCACAGGGTCCGCAGTACTTC,CASSLTLGSQGPQYF
TRBV18,TRBJ2-2,-,-,TGTGCCAGCTCAGATACCGGGGAGCTGTTTTTT,CASSDTGELFF
TRBV28,TRBJ1-5,-,-,TGTGCCAGCCAGCGGCAGTCGAGCAATCAGCCCCAGCATTTT,CASQRQSSNQPQHF
TRBV6-6,TRBJ2-3,-,-,TGTGCCAGCGGCCAGCGGAGCACAGATACGCAGTATTTT,CASGQRSTDTQYF
TRBV7-9,TRBJ2-7,-,-,TGTGCCAGCAGCCCTGTCGGGGGGCGAGGCTACGAGCAGTACTTC,CASSPVGGRGYEQYF
TRBV12-3/TRBV12-4,TRBJ2-3,-,-,TGTGCCACCGCACCATCCGATACGCAGTATTTT,CATAPSDTQYF
TRBV4-2,TRBJ2-1,-,-,TGTGCCAGCAGCCAAGGCCCCGGGCAGGATTCCTACAATGAGCAGTTCTTC,CASSQGPGQDSYNEQFF
TRBV11-2,TRBJ2-3,-,-,TGTGCCAGCAGCAGATACACAGATACGCAGTATTTT,CASSRYTDTQYF
TRBV5-1,TRBJ2-7,-,-,TGCGCCAGCAGCAGGACAAGTTCCTACGAGCAGTACTTC,CASSRTSSYEQYF
TRBV3-1/TRBV3-2,TRBJ1-2,-,TRBD1,TGTGCCAGCAGAAAAACAGGGGCCGAGGGCTACACCTTC,CASRKTGAEGYTF
TRBV28,TRBJ1-6,-,-,TGTGCCAGCAGTTCCAGGGTGGCGAATTCACCCCTCCACTTT,CASSSRVANSPLHF
TRBV5-4,TRBJ2-5,-,-,TGTGCCAGCAGCATTAAGGGGGGAGAGACCCAGTACTTC,CASSIKGGETQYF
TRBV12-3/TRBV12-4,TRBJ2-5,-,-,TGTGCCAGCAGCTGGCTGGGAGAGACCCAGTACTTC,CASSWLGETQYF
TRBV7-3,TRBJ1-6,few,-,TGTGCCAGCAGCCTCCAGGAGGGATCACCCCTCCACTTT,CASSLQEGSPLHF
TRBV19,TRBJ2-5,-,-,TGTGCCAGTATGGGCGGGCCGCGAGAGACCCAGTACTTC,CASMGGPRETQYF
TRBV2,TRBJ1-4,-,-,TGTGCCAGCAGATCGGGCAGGGCCGAGGAAAAACTGTTTTTT,CASRSGRAEEKLFF
TRBV7-8,TRBJ2-7,-,-,TGTGCCAGCAGCTCCTCGAGGAGCTCCTACGAGCAGTACTTC,CASSSSRSSYEQYF
TRBV5-4,TRBJ1-2,-,TRBD1,TGTGCCAGCAGCTTGTACAGGGGGCTCGGCTACACCTTC,CASSLYRGLGYTF
TRBV5-8,TRBJ1-2,-,-,TGTGCCAGCAGCCCCCCCCAGTCTAACTATGGCTACACCTTC,CASSPPQSNYGYTF
TRBV5-5,TRBJ1-5,-,-,TGTGCCAGCCGCCCGGGAGTGGGAAATCAGCCCCAGCATTTT,CASRPGVGNQPQHF
TRBV6-1,TRBJ2-7,-,-,TGTGCCAGCAGTGAGGGGCCAGGAGCTATCTACGAGCAGTACTTC,CASSEGPGAIYEQYF
TRBV5-6,TRBJ2-7,once,TRBD1,TGTGCCAGCAGCTTGCGGACAGGGGACTACGAGCAGTACTTC,CASSLRTGDYEQYF
TRBV7-2,TRBJ2-5,-,TRBD2,TGTGCCAGCAGTTCCTCCGGACTAGCGGGGACAGAGACCCAGTACTTC,CASSSSGLAGTETQYF
TRBV19,TRBJ2-7,-,-,TGTACCAGTAGTCGACAGGTTGGCTACGAGCAGTACTTC,CTSSRQVGYEQYF
TRBV27,TRBJ2-1,-,-,TGTGCCAGCAGTCTCCTAGCGGAGCAGTTCTTC,CASSLLAEQFF
TRBV6-5,TRBJ2-5,few,-,TGTGCCAGCAGTTACGGGGGAGCGGCCCAAGAGACCCAGTACTTC,CASSYGGAAQETQYF
TRBV6-5,TRBJ2-2,-,-,TGTGCCAGCAGTTACTCTTCCGGGGCCGGGGAGCTGTTTTTT,CASSYSSGAGELFF
TRBV27,TRBJ1-6,-,TRBD1,TGTGCCAGCAGGACAGGGGTGGGGAATTCACCCCTCCACTTT,CASRTGVGNSPLHF
TRBV11-2,TRBJ2-2,-,TRBD2,TGTGCCAGCAGCCAAACTAGCGCCCGCACCGGGGAGCTGTTTTTT,CASSQTSARTGELFF
TRBV14,TRBJ2-1,once,TRBD2,TGTGCCAGCAGGCGACTAGCGGGAGATGATGAGCAGTTCTTC,CASRRLAGDDEQFF
TRBV18,TRBJ2-5,-,-,TGTGCCAGCTCACCACTCCTGACGGACCAAGAGACCCAGTACTTC,CASSPLLTDQETQYF
TRBV7-7,TRBJ2-5,once,-,TGTGCCAGCAGCTTTGGGGGGATTGAGGAGACCCAGTACTTC,CASSFGGIEETQYF
TRBV27,TRBJ1-3,-,TRBD1,TGTGCCAGCAGATCTAGGGGGCACTCTGGAAACACCATATATTTT,CASRSRGHSGNTIYF
TRBV9,TRBJ2-3,-,-,TGTGCCAGCAGCCCGGGTTGGGGGGCCGATACGCAGTATTTT,CASSPGWGADTQYF
TRBV28,TRBJ1-2,-,-,TGTGCCAGCAGTTTCCTTACAGGGTTCGATGGCTACACCTTC,CASSFLTGFDGYTF
TRBV4-1,TRBJ2-2,-,TRBD2,TGCGCCAGCAGCCAAGAGATGCTAGCGGGAGGGTTCTACACCGGGGAGCTGTTTTTT,CASSQEMLAGGFYTGELFF
TRBV7-8,TRBJ1-4,-,TRBD1,TGTGCCAGCAGCTTAGGACAGGGGGCTGGGGCTAATGAAAAACTGTTTTTT,CASSLGQGAGANEKLFF
TRBV6-5,TRBJ1-2,-,-,TGTGCCCGTACACGGACTAACTATGGCTACACCTTC,CARTRTNYGYTF
TRBV19,TRBJ2-3,-,-,TGTGCCAGTAGTAAGAAGGGAGCTTACACAGATACGCAGTATTTT,CASSKKGAYTDTQYF
TRBV11-2,TRBJ2-2,-,-,TGTGCCAGCAGCTTAGATTTTCGGACTCGGACCGGGGAGCTGTTTTTT,CASSLDFRTRTGELFF
TRBV5-5,TRBJ1-6,-,-,TGTGCCAGCAGCTTGGGACTTCTGGGGGATTCACCCCTCCACTTT,CASSLGLLGDSPLHF
TRBV19,TRBJ1-2,-,-,TGTGCCACCCCCGGATCACAGGGTTATGGCTACACCTTC,CATPGSQGYGYTF
TRBV6-2/TRBV6-3,TRBJ2-2,-,TRBD1,TGTGCCAGCAGTTACTCCCAGGGGGCGATCACCGGGGAGCTGTTTTTT,CASSYSQGAITGELFF